Below, one T cell receptor beta chain is given with its context. Its matching antigen is unknown. The sample comes from a study of T cell responses to AZD1222 COVID-19 vaccine. Overall study results and limits: The study found vaccine-associated CD4 TCRs spanning spike, dominant at 160-218 and 743-854. It should be noted that donors were predominantly white British and more often female, and clonal diversity was possibly underestimated.

The method was immunoSEQ multiplex PCR; TCRdb's version includes in-frame clones alone and lacks a portion of them. Of under 120,000 clones in the sample, approximately 90% were seen once. Pooled in the analysis were second doses at about 4 or about 12 weeks. The CDR3 contains 11 residues. The ends were cut back, 5 bases at V and 8 bases at J, with 8 bases in the middle. Germline loops: CDR1 KGHDR, CDR2 SFDVKD. This clonotype originated in an adult who received the AZD1222 COVID-19 vaccine. The source was peripheral blood, collected 28 days after the second AZD1222 dose. The V call is TRBV24-1, the J call TRBJ1-2; D gene ambiguous. CDR3 loop: CATSGRFGYTF. As DNA, the CDR3 is TGTGCCACCAGTGGCCGCTTCGGCTACACCTTC.